Sequencing of this T cell receptor (beta chain) was carried out in a study of blood T cell repertoires in COVID-19. Assay: immunoSEQ multiplex PCR; the TCRdb copy retains only in-frame clones and omits some. The sample yields 390,000 or so clones, about 90% seen once. This CDR3 spans 13 amino acids. Germline V gives CDR1 LNHDA, CDR2 SQIVND (reference sequence). V lost 4 bases, J lost 3 bases, and 7 bases lay in between. This clonotype was obtained from a woman between 25 and 40 years old with COVID-19, enrolled during active disease. Sequenced input: peripheral blood. This chain connects TRBV19 to TRBJ1-5; D is unclear. The CDR3 bases are TGTGCCAGTAGTAAAAGCAACAATCAGCCCCAGCATTTT. Translation: CASSKSNNQPQHF.